This T cell receptor beta chain derives from a study of cytomegalovirus exposure and HLA in healthy donors. Study at large: In a later analysis, it was reported that the approximately 110 validation repertoires had been produced on the same platform as the 550 to 850 repertoires belonging to the first cohort.

Only in-frame clones appear in the TCRdb table, and some are missing; sequencing was by immunoSEQ multiplex PCR. Of hundreds of thousands of clones in the sample, over 75% are singletons; the top ten hold about 2%. Germline loops: CDR1 MGHRA, CDR2 YSYEKL. V lost 1 base and J 4 bases, leaving 15 bases between the germline ends. The CDR3 runs to 16 residues. This receptor was identified in a woman in her late teens or twenties in good health and CMV-seropositive. The gene calls are TRBV4-1 and TRBJ2-3; D might be TRBD1 (6 bases). Material: PBMCs. CDR3 region: CASSQGPTGLADTQYF. In DNA form, the CDR3 reads TGCGCCAGCAGCCAAGGGCCCACAGGGTTGGCAGATACGCAGTATTTT.